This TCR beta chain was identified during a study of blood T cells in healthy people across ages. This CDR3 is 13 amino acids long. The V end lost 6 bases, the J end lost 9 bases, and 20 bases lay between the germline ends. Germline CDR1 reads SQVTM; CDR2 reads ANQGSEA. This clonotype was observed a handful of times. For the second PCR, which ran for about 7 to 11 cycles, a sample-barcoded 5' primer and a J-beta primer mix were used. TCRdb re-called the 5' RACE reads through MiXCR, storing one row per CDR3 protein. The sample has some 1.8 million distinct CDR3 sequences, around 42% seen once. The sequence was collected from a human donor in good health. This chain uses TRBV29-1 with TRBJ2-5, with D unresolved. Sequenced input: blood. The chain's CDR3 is CSVSPSDQSSQYF. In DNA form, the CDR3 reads TGCAGCGTCAGCCCTAGTGACCAGAGTTCCCAGTACTTC.